This T cell receptor beta chain was obtained from a study of vaccination and CD4 T cells after COVID-19. Study-level background: For each participant, vaccination comprised two doses of either the BNT162b2 or the mRNA-1273 vaccine.

Treatment reported: approximately 9-day PBMC culture with coronavirus spike peptide pools or control peptides (ViraFEST assay). Peptide pool stimulation in ViraFEST expanded antigen-specific T cells, whose TCRs were then sequenced. The Oncomine TCR Beta short-read assay generated sequence data from the DNA of cultured CD4+ T cells. TCRdb analysed the PCR reads with MiXCR anew, one entry per CDR3 protein. The sample has fewer than 15,000 distinct CDR3 sequences; 62% are singletons. With regard to this clonotype: Its antigen remains unknown.

The germline V gene encodes CDR1 MNHEY and CDR2 SVGAGI. V lost 3 bases and J lost 8, with 10 bases in between. The CDR3 covers 12 residues. The TCR originated in a human donor who had recovered from COVID-19. The gene calls are TRBV6-5 and TRBJ1-1, with D uncertain. Source material: CD4+ T cells from blood, cultured in vitro. The DNA for the CDR3 is TGTGCCAGCAGTTATGGTTCACAAGAAGCTTTCTTT. Translated: CASSYGSQEAFF.